The entry that follows covers one TCR beta chain sequence. This sample is part of a study of blood T cell repertoires in COVID-19. As for the study in general: Spain, Italy and the United States supplied samples that represented acute and convalescent COVID-19.

The age range of participants was about 18 to 90 years, with residence in fewer than 25 US areas. Clinical histories supplied by participants themselves formed the basis of cohort assignment. Germline assignment: CDR1 SGHAT and CDR2 FQNNGV. V shed 1 base and J shed 4 bases, with 14 bases lying between them. CDR3 size: 15 residues. In the authors' methods: The assay estimated nucleated cells by amplifying reference gene primers. Data came from immunoSEQ multiplex PCR; TCRdb stores just in-frame clones and leaves some out. V, J and clone size derive from that table, while D and trimming were established from the DNA sequence. The sample holds around 190,000 clones, 76% seen once.

The sequence derives from a woman aged 45-59 years with acute COVID-19. The specimen was PBMCs or T cells enriched from blood (not recorded which). V gene TRBV11-2 combines with J gene TRBJ2-7; D may be TRBD2 (6 bases). This CDR3 reads CASSLAMGGTYEQYV. CDR3 in DNA: TGTGCCAGCAGCTTAGCGATGGGGGGAACATACGAGCAGTACGTC.